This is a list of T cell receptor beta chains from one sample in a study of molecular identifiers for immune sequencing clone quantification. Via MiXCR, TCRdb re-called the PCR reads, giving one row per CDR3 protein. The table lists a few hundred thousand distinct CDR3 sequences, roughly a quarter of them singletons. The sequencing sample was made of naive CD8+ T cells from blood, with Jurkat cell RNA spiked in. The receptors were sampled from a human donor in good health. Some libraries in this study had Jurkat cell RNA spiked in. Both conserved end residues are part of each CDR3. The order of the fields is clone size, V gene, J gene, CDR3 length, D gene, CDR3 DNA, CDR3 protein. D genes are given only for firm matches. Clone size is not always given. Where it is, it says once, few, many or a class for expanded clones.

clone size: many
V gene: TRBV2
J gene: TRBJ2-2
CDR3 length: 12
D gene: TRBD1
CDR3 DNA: TGTGGACGAGGACAGGGAACCGGGGAGCTGTTTTTT
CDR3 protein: CGRGQGTGELFF

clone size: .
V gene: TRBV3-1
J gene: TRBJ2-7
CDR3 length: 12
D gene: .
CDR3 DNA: TGTGCCAGCAGTAGACCTCTTGGGGAGCAGTACTTC
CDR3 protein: CASSRPLGEQYF

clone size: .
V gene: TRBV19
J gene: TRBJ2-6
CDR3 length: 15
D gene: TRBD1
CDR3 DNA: TGTGCCAGCCGGGACAGATACTCTGGGGCCAACGTCCTGACTTTC
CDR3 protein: CASRDRYSGANVLTF

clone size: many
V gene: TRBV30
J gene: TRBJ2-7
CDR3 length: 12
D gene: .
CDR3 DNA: TGTGCCTGGAGCGGGTCGATGTACGAGCAGTACTTC
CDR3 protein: CAWSGSMYEQYF

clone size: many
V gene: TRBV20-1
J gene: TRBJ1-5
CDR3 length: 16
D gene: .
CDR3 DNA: TGCAGTGCTAGTGATCCCGGGACGCAGAGTTTTTGGCCCCAGCATTTT
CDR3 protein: CSASDPGTQSFWPQHF

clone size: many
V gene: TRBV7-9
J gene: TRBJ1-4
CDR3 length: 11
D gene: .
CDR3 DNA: TGTGCCAGCAGCTTAATCGGGGAACTGTTTTTT
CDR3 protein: CASSLIGELFF

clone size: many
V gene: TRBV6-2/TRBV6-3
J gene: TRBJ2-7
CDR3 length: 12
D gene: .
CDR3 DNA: TGTGCCAGCAGTTACAGGGATTACGAGCAGTACTTC
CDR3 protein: CASSYRDYEQYF

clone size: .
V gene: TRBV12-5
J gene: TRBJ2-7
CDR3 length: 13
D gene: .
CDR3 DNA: TGTGCTAGTGGTTTGGGGGGGTCCTACGAGCAGCACTTC
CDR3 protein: CASGLGGSYEQHF

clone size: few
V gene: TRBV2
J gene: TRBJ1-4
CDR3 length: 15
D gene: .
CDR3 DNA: TGTGCCGGCCGGGAGGCGGGGGCTGAGGATGAAAAACTGTTTTTT
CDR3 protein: CAGREAGAEDEKLFF

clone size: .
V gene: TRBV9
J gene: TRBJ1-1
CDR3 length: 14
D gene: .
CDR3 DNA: TGTGCCAGCAGCGTAGTTGGAGGGTATACTGAAGCTCTCTTT
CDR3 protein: CASSVVGGYTEALF

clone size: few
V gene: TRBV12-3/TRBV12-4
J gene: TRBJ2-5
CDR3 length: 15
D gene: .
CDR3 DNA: TGTGCCAGCAGTTTCCATGGACTGGGGGAGGAGACCCAGTACTTC
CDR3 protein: CASSFHGLGEETQYF

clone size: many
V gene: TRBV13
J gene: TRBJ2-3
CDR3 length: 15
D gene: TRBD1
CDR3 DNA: TGTGCCAGCAGCTTAAGACAGGGGATGACAGATACGCAGTATTTT
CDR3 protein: CASSLRQGMTDTQYF

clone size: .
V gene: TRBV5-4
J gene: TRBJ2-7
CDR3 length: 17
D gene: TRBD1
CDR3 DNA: TGTGCCAGCAGCTTGAATCTTGGGACAGGGGGCTCCTACGAGCGGTACTTC
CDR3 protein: CASSLNLGTGGSYERYF

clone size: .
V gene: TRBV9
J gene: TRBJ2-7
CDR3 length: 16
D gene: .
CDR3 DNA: TGTGCCAGCAGCGTAGGGCTCGGGGCAAGCTCCTACGAGCAGTACTTC
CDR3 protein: CASSVGLGASSYEQYF

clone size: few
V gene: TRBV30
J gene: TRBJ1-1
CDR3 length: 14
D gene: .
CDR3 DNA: TGTGCCTGGAGTGTTTCCGGGATGAACACTGAAGCTTTCTTT
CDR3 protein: CAWSVSGMNTEAFF

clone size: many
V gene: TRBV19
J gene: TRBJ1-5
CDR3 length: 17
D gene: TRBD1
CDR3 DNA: TGTGCCAGTAGTAATTTTAAGGGACAGGGTAGCAATCAGCCCCAGCATTTT
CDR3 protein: CASSNFKGQGSNQPQHF

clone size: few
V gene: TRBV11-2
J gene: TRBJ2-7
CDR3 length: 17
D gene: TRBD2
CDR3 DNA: TGTGCCAGCAGCTTAGATTATGGGACTAGCGAATCCTACGAGCAGTACTTC
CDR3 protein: CASSLDYGTSESYEQYF

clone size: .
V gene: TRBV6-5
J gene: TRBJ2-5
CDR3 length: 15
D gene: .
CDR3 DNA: TGTGCCAGCAGTGACCCAGGGGGGTCCGGGGAGACCCAGTACTTC
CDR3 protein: CASSDPGGSGETQYF

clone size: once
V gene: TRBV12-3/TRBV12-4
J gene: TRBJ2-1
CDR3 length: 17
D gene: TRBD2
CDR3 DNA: TGTGCCAGCAGTGAAACGCCGGGACTAGGTCTCCACAATGAGCAGTTCTTC
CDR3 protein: CASSETPGLGLHNEQFF

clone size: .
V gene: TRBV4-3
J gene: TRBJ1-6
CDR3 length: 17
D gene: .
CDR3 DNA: TGCGCCAGCAGCCCCCATTCTAGGGGAAAAAATAATTCACCCCTCCACTTT
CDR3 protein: CASSPHSRGKNNSPLHF

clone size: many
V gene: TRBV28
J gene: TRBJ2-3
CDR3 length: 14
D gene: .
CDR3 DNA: TGTGCCAGCAGTTGGGACGGTGGCACAGATACGCAGTATTTT
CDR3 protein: CASSWDGGTDTQYF

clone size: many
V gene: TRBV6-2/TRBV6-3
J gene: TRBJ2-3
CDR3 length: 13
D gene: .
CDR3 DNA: TGTGCCAGCAGTTACGTCGGGGCAGATACGCAGTATTTT
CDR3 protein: CASSYVGADTQYF

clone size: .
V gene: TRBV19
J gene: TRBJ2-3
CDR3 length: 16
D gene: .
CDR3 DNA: TGTGCCAGTGGTACCCCCTGCTCTTCTAGCACAGATACGCAGTATTTT
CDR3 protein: CASGTPCSSSTDTQYF

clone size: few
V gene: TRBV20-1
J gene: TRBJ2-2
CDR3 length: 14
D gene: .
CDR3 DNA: TGCAGTGCTCACCAAGGGGGGGGAACCGGGGAGCTGTTTTTT
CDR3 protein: CSAHQGGGTGELFF

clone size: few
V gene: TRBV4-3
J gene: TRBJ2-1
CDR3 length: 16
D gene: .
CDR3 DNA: TGCGCCAGCAGCCAAGATGGGCAGGTCCCCTACAATGAGCAGTTCTTC
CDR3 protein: CASSQDGQVPYNEQFF

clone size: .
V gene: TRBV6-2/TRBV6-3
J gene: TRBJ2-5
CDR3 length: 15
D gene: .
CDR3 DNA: TGTGCCAGCAGCTATTTTTTCGAGTACCAAGAGACCCAGTACTTC
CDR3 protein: CASSYFFEYQETQYF

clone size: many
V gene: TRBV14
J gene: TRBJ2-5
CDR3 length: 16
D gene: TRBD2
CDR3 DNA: TGTGCCAGCAGCCCGCCAGGACTAGCGGGAGCTGAGACCCAGTACTTC
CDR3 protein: CASSPPGLAGAETQYF

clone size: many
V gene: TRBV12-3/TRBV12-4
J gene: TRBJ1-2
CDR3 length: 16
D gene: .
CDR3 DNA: TGTGCCAGCAGTTTAGGAACATCAAGTTTTAACTATGGCTACACCTTC
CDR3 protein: CASSLGTSSFNYGYTF

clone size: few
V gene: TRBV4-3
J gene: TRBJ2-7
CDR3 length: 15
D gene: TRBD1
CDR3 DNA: TGCGCCAGCAGCCAAGGTGTCGGGACAGCCTACGAGCAGTACTTC
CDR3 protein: CASSQGVGTAYEQYF

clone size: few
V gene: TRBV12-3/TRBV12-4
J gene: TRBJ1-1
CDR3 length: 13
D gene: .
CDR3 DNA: TGTGCCAGCAGTTTATTTGGGCTGCCTGAAGCTTTCTTT
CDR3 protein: CASSLFGLPEAFF

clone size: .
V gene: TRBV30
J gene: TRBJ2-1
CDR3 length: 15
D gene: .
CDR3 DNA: TGTGCCTGGAGTGCACGCCCGGGAACCTACAATGAGCAGTTCTTC
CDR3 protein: CAWSARPGTYNEQFF

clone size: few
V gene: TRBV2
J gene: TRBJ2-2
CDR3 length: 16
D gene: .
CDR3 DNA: TGTGCCAGCAGTGAAGCGGGCAGGGCGGGCACCGGGGAGCTGTTTTTT
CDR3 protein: CASSEAGRAGTGELFF

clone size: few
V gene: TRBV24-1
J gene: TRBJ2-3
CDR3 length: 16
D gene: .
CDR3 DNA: TGTGCCACCAGTGATCAAGCCGTTGGGACCACAGATACGCAGTATTTT
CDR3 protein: CATSDQAVGTTDTQYF

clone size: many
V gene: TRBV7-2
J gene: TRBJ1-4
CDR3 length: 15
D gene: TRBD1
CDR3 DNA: TGTGCCAGCAGCGAGCCGGGACAGGGTGTTCGAAAACTGTTTTTT
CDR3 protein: CASSEPGQGVRKLFF

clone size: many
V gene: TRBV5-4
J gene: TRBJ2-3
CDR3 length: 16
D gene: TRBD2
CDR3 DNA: TGTGCCAGCAGCCCTGGACTAGCGGGAGGTACAGATACGCAGTATTTT
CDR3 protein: CASSPGLAGGTDTQYF

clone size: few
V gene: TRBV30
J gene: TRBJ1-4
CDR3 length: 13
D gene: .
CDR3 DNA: TGTGCCTGGAGTGAACTGTGGAATGAAAAACTGTTTTTT
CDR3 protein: CAWSELWNEKLFF